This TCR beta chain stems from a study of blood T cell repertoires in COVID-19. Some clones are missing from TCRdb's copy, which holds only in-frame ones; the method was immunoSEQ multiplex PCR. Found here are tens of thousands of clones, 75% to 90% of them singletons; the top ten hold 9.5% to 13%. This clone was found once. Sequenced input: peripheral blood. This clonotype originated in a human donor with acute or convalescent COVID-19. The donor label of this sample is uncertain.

The CDR3 is CASSLGGRGGQETQYF. Written as DNA, the CDR3 is TGTGCCAGCAGCTTAGGGGGACGTGGGGGGCAAGAGACCCAGTACTTC. The chain carries TRBV7-6 and TRBJ2-5; D perhaps matches TRBD2 (6 bases). The CDR3 sequence is 16 residues long. Per germline, CDR1 SGHVS and CDR2 FNYEAQ. Trimming removed 1 base from V and 2 bases from J, with 14 bases in between. The variable domain in full, with the rest retrieved from reference TRBV7-6 and TRBJ2-5, is GAGVSQSPRYKVTKRGQDVALRCDPISGHVSLYWYRQALGQGPEFLTYFNYEAQQDKSGLPNDRFSAERPEGSISTLTIQRTEQRDSAMYRCASSLGGRGGQETQYFGPGTRLLVL.